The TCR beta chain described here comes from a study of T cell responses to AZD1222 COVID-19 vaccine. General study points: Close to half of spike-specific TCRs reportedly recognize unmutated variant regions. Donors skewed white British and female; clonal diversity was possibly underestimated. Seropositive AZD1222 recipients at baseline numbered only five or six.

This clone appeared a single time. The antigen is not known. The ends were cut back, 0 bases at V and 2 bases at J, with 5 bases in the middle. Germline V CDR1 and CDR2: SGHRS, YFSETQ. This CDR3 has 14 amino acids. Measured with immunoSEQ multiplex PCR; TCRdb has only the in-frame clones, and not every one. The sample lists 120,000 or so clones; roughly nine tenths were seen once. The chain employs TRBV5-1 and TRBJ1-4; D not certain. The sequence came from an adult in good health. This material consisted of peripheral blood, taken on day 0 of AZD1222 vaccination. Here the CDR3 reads CASSLDGTNEKLFF. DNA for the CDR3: TGCGCCAGCAGCTTGGATGGGACTAATGAAAAACTGTTTTTT.